Below, one T cell receptor beta chain is given with its context. Its antigen remains unidentified. A 5'RACE reaction primed in the constant segment made cDNA libraries of TCR alpha and TCR beta, and these carried sample barcodes and UMIs. TCRdb processed the 5' RACE reads anew with MiXCR; each CDR3 protein has one entry. The data show about 150,000 distinct CDR3 sequences, roughly 19% seen once. This record comes from a study of T-cell memory formation after mild COVID-19. Study information: Clustering of TCRs was largely donor specific. Study-level findings and limits: Pre-infection memory already had some responding clones, implying cross-reactive memory joined. Clones which contracted sat mainly in CM and EM if CD4+, and in EMRA if CD8+.

CDR3 size: 13 residues. V was clipped by 7 bases and J by 0 bases, with 3 bases between them. Per the germline V gene, CDR1 is KGHDR and CDR2 is SFDVKD. This TCR derives from an adult woman who had mild COVID-19 (a few samples of this study predate the infection). Cell type and time point are not known. J is TRBJ2-6 and V is TRBV24-1; D uncertain. Sequenced input: PBMCs or a T cell subset sorted from them (not recorded which). CDR3 nucleotides: TGTGCCACCAGAGGCTCTGGGGCCAACGTCCTGACTTTC. Translated: CATRGSGANVLTF.